This TCR beta chain was obtained from a study of cytomegalovirus exposure and HLA in healthy donors. The PCR contained 60 Vbeta and 13 Jbeta primers. Measured with immunoSEQ multiplex PCR; TCRdb has only the in-frame clones, and not every one. The sample includes about 77,000 clones. Germline lookup yields CDR1 PRHDT and CDR2 FYEKMQ (reference sequence). J lost 6 bases, V lost 4 bases, and 10 bases had no gene match. This CDR3 is built from 15 residues. In the case of this clone: Antigen specificity is unknown.

The study's findings and limits: Across donors, most TCRs were seen rarely, yet some public ones were widespread. Prior analysis indicated that the majority of TCR beta V segments exhibited productivity approximately 90% or approximately 30% of the time.

The V call is TRBV13, the J call TRBJ1-2; 8 bases are shared with TRBD1. Material for sequencing was PBMCs. This TCR was sampled from a man aged 50 to 60 in good health and CMV-seropositive. The CDR3 spells CASSSYDRGLHGYTF. As DNA, the CDR3 is TGTGCCAGCAGCTCCTACGACAGGGGCTTGCATGGCTACACCTTC. Drawing the rest from reference TRBV13 and TRBJ1-2, the complete variable domain is AAGVIQSPRHLIKEKRETATLKCYPIPRHDTVYWYQQGPGQDPQFLISFYEKMQSDKGSIPDRFSAQQFSDYHSELNMSSLELGDSALYFCASSSYDRGLHGYTFGSGTRLTVV.